The 15 T cell receptor beta chains reported below all come from one sample, sequenced in a study of PD-1 blockade in classical Hodgkin lymphoma. All patients experienced relapse after autologous stem cell transplantation, and brentuximab vedotin exposure was variable. Magnetic negative selection, applied to thawed PBMCs, was used to isolate the CD8+ T cells. Sequencing used immunoSEQ multiplex PCR; TCRdb keeps in-frame clones, though not all of them. The data contain over 25,000 clones, 80% to 90% of them singletons. The sequencing used CD8+ T cells from blood, collected at baseline. All receptors come from a human donor with classical Hodgkin lymphoma.

This chain uses TRBV27 with TRBJ2-1; 8 bases fit TRBD2. Germline CDR1 and CDR2: MNHEY and SMNVEV (reference sequence). V was clipped by 4 bases and J by 2 bases; unmatched bases: 10. The CDR3 runs 17 residues. CDR3 amino acids: CASSSSGGLVPYNEQFF. CDR3 nucleotide sequence: TGTGCCAGCAGTTCCTCCGGGGGACTAGTGCCCTACAATGAGCAGTTCTTC.

This clone came up once. DNA of the CDR3: TGTGCCAGCAGCGCAACCGGGACTAGCTCCTACGAGCAGTACTTC. Translation gives CASSATGTSSYEQYF. V gene TRBV9 combines with J gene TRBJ2-7; 8 bases are shared with TRBD2. Trimming took 3 bases from V and 0 from J; bases not matched to a gene: 5. The CDR3 runs 15 residues. Germline values: CDR1 SGDLS, CDR2 YYNGEE.

DNA for the CDR3: TGTGCCAGCAGCCGTCAGGGTCCACAGCCCCAGCATTTT. Its protein is CASSRQGPQPQHF. The chain joins TRBV7-9 to TRBJ1-5; a possible D gene is TRBD1 (5 bases). V was clipped by 5 bases and J by 7 bases, with 12 bases between them. This CDR3 has 13 residues. The germline V gene has CDR1 SEHNR and CDR2 FQNEAQ (reference sequence).

This clone turned up a few times. The chain employs TRBV27 and TRBJ2-7; a possible D gene is TRBD2 (6 bases). The CDR3 totals 15 residues. CDR1 and CDR2 (germline): MNHEY, SMNVEV (reference sequence). Trimming removed 0 bases at V and 3 bases at J, with 12 bases between. The CDR3 DNA reads TGTGCCAGCAGTTTATCGGCAGGGACTCGCTACGAGCAGTACTTC. Its protein product is CASSLSAGTRYEQYF.

This chain links TRBV6-1 with TRBJ1-4; TRBD1 aligns across 8 bases. Trimming cost V 2 bases and J 3 bases; bases outside gene matches: 5. The CDR3 consists of 16 residues. Germline CDR1 is MNHNS and CDR2 is SASEGT. The CDR3 sequence: CASSESLDRANEKLFF. The CDR3 DNA follows: TGTGCCAGCAGTGAAAGCCTGGACAGGGCTAATGAAAAACTGTTTTTT.

This clone was seen a single time. The junction and the germline gene differ at one end; a read error may be behind it. V usage is TRBV19 and J usage is TRBJ2-1; tentative D call: TRBD1 (6 bases). Germline V gene sequence: CDR1 LNHDA, CDR2 SQIVND (reference sequence). The CDR3 length is 16 residues. CDR3 coding DNA: TGTGCCAGTAGCCCTCGGGACATCCGCTCCTACAATGAGCGGTTCTTC. This codes for CASSPRDIRSYNERFF. Combining the CDR3 with reference TRBV19 and TRBJ2-1 gives the whole variable domain DGGITQSPKYLFRKEGQNVTLSCEQNLNHDAMYWYRQDPGQGLRLIYYSQIVNDFQKGDIAEGYSVSREKKESFPLTVTSAQKNPTAFYLCASSPRDIRSYNERFFGPGTRLTVL.

The V and J genes are TRBV5-5 and TRBJ1-2; 9 nucleotides match TRBD1. CDR3 size: 14 residues. Germline CDR1 is SGHKS and CDR2 is YYEKEE (reference sequence). V gave up 2 bases and J gave up 4 bases; unmatched junction bases: 3. The CDR3 loop is CASSFGTGPYGYTF. The CDR3 coding sequence is TGTGCCAGCAGCTTTGGGACAGGGCCCTATGGCTACACCTTC. Variable domain in full (rest from reference TRBV5-5 and TRBJ1-2): DAGVTQSPTHLIKTRGQQVTLRCSPISGHKSVSWYQQVLGQGPQFIFQYYEKEERGRGNFPDRFSARQFPNYSSELNVNALLLGDSALYLCASSFGTGPYGYTFGSGTRLTVV.

This chain connects TRBV27 to TRBJ1-2; perhaps TRBD1 as D (5 bases). Germline V gives CDR1 MNHEY, CDR2 SMNVEV (reference sequence). V was cut by 1 base and J by 3 bases, with 12 bases left in between. This CDR3 has 15 residues. CDR3 DNA sequence: TGTGCCAGCAGTTTATTTCCGGAAGGGGACTATGGCTACACCTTC. Translated: CASSLFPEGDYGYTF.

The chain has TRBV25-1 and TRBJ1-4; 9 bases fit TRBD1. Germline V gene lookup returns CDR1 MGHDK and CDR2 SYGVNS. The length of the CDR3 is 15 residues. After removal of 7 bases from V and 7 bases from J, the junction contained 10 bases not matched to a gene. This CDR3 reads CASNLDKTGGEKLFF. The DNA of the CDR3 is TGTGCCAGCAACCTCGATAAGACAGGGGGTGAAAAACTGTTTTTT. The entire variable domain, with the rest obtained from reference TRBV25-1 and TRBJ1-4, is as follows: EADIYQTPRYLVIGTGKKITLECSQTMGHDKMYWYQQDPGMELHLIHYSYGVNSTEKGDLSSESTVSRIRTEHFPLTLESARPSHTSQYLCASNLDKTGGEKLFFGSGTQLSVL.

The V call is TRBV7-2, the J call TRBJ2-7, with 8 positions matching TRBD1. Germline V gene lookup returns CDR1 SGHTA and CDR2 FQGNSA. CDR3 length equals 14 residues. V shed 5 bases, J shed 3 bases, and the junction held 6 bases outside the gene matches. The CDR3 DNA is TGTGCCAGCAGCCACGGACAGGGTGGCTACGAGCAGTACTTC. Translated: CASSHGQGGYEQYF.

This clone is medium-sized (0.01 to 0.1%) within its sample. The chain recombines TRBV29-1 with TRBJ1-2; perhaps TRBD1 as D (6 bases). Deletions cut 4 bases from V and 1 base from J, with 22 bases between. Germline assignment: CDR1 SQVTM and CDR2 ANQGSEA. The CDR3 totals 17 residues. This CDR3 reads CSVVHPASTGINYGYTF. The CDR3 nucleotides read TGCAGCGTTGTACACCCCGCCTCAACAGGGATTAACTATGGCTACACCTTC. Together with reference TRBV29-1 and TRBJ1-2, the CDR3 gives the full variable domain: SAVISQKPSRDICQRGTSLTIQCQVDSQVTMMFWYRQQPGQSLTLIATANQGSEATYESGFVIDKFPISRPNLTFSTLTVSNMSPEDSSIYLCSVVHPASTGINYGYTFGSGTRLTVV.

The CDR3 loop reads CASRGTPGLVSEQFF. The CDR3, as DNA: TGTGCCAGCAGAGGAACTCCGGGACTAGTTAGTGAGCAGTTCTTC. The chain carries TRBV7-6 and TRBJ2-1; 8 bases fit TRBD2. The CDR3 runs 15 residues. Germline V gives CDR1 SGHVS, CDR2 FNYEAQ. J was trimmed by 9 bases and V by 6 bases; bases with no gene match: 13.

The chain employs TRBV30 and TRBJ1-1, with D uncertain. V gave up 5 bases and J gave up 0 bases, with 13 bases separating them. This CDR3 comprises 14 residues. Germline V CDR1 and CDR2: GTSNPN, SVGIG (reference sequence). In nucleotides, the CDR3 is TGTGCCTGGGCTCCGCCGAGCTTGAACACTGAAGCTTTCTTT. Translation: CAWAPPSLNTEAFF. The full variable domain, its missing parts supplied by reference TRBV30 and TRBJ1-1, is SQTIHQWPATLVQPVGSPLSLECTVEGTSNPNLYWYRQAAGRGLQLLFYSVGIGQISSEVPQNLSASRPQDRQFILSSKKLLLSDSGFYLCAWAPPSLNTEAFFGQGTRLTVV.

CDR3 coding DNA: TGTGCCAGCAGTGGGGACAGGGGGCTGTCTGGGGCCAACGTCCTGACTTTC. This gives the protein CASSGDRGLSGANVLTF. The chain has TRBV2 and TRBJ2-6, with 12 bases identical to TRBD1. Germline V gene lookup returns CDR1 SNHLY and CDR2 FYNNEI. This CDR3 contains 17 residues. Trimming took 4 bases from V and 1 from J; bases not matched to a gene: 2.

The gene calls are TRBV6-5 and TRBJ1-3; D not resolved. The CDR3 sequence is 11 residues long. The ends were cut back, 7 bases at V and 4 bases at J, with 5 bases in the middle. CDR1 is MNHEY and CDR2 is SVGAGI in the germline V gene. Here the CDR3 DNA reads TGTGCCAGCATCAGAGGAAACACCATATATTTT. Translating gives CASIRGNTIYF.